This T cell receptor beta chain was observed in a study of circulating and synovial CD4+ cells in juvenile arthritis. Study results and caveats: Circulating pathogenic-like lymphocytes shared a substantially higher fraction of CDR3 sequences with synovium than bulk blood. T cell genome counts differed by at least an order of magnitude between CPL and CD4 samples.

Libraries were prepared by immunoSEQ multiplex PCR; TCRdb keeps only in-frame clonotypes and omits some of them. Of under 35,000 clones listed, around 93% are singletons. This clone was detected only a few times. Its target is unknown. The CDR3 covers 15 residues. V trimming: 5 bases; J trimming: 0 bases; junction bases outside the gene matches: 6. Germline V gene sequence: CDR1 GTSNPN, CDR2 SVGIG (reference sequence). The specimen sequenced was CD4+ T cells from blood. This TCR was sampled from a human donor with juvenile idiopathic arthritis. This chain connects TRBV30 to TRBJ2-1, with 8 bases matching TRBD2. The chain's CDR3 is CAWRGGSGSYNEQFF. The DNA for the CDR3 is TGTGCCTGGCGGGGGGGATCGGGCTCCTACAATGAGCAGTTCTTC.